This TCR beta chain was identified in a study of blood T cell repertoires in COVID-19 (TCRdb year 2020). About the study as a whole: Samples from collaborators originated in the United States, Italy and Spain and spanned both the acute and convalescent phases of COVID-19. The material from the prospective study consisted of cDNA or gDNA derived from T cells, B-cell-depleted T cells, or PBMCs. The dataset comprised deeply sampled blood TCRbeta repertoires from subjects exposed to, actively infected with, or recovered from COVID-19. The repertoires were released in a freely available public database intended as a resource for research on the immune response to SARS-CoV-2. The samples were drawn from two sources: the first 160 participants of the ongoing ImmuneRACE study, and 1,000 to 1,500 subjects contributed by 6 global collaborators. A de-identified subject ID, COVID-19 status, age in years and sex were almost always included in the sample metadata. Where HLA class I and class II types were available, the types were taken from metadata supplied by the sample provider, not from assay-based typing. Overall study outcomes, separate from this receptor: The quantity of clinical and demographic metadata differed by source and by participant and was supplied without curation.

Reading from cysteine to phenylalanine, the CDR3 counts 16 amino acids. Left in the record is the CDR3 DNA by itself, 48 bases read in frame from the first base. V is reduced by 3 bases and J by 0 bases, leaving a spacing of 9 bases between them. The germline V gene sets CDR1 to SGHAT and CDR2 to FQNNGV. The immunoSEQ Assay, a bias-controlled multiplex PCR, was used to amplify TCRbeta CDR3 regions from genomic DNA. From the authors' description of their analysis: Nucleated cell counts per sample were estimated from amplification of reference gene primers within the assay. To quantify the absolute abundance of each unique TCRbeta CDR3 rearrangement, sequence reads were collapsed and filtered. Productive Simpson clonality was computed per sample as the square root of Simpson's diversity index over productive rearrangements. The clones in this table, taken by TCRdb from immuneACCESS, are in-frame only. Not every clone is retained; where verified, under half of the shortfall comes from an unresolved V gene, and the cause of the rest is unknown. The V and J calls and the clone size are those of that table, but D and trimming were determined from the DNA. The sample table records approximately 150,000 clones; around 84% of these occur just once. The ten largest account for roughly a fifth of the sample.

A note on this clone: No cognate antigen has been identified for it. No clone much larger than this one lies a single base away; base qualities are absent.

Whole blood was collected in K2EDTA tubes by collaborating institutions according to the institutions' own protocols. Collaborator samples were shipped for TCRbeta analysis as frozen whole blood, isolated PBMCs, or DNA extracted from either sample type. Sequencing was done on a sample of peripheral blood. This TCR was recovered from an elderly woman with acute or convalescent COVID-19. The chain is encoded by TRBV11-2 joined to TRBJ1-6; the D gene remains uncertain. The DNA sequence is TGTGCCAGCAGCTTGGTGGCCAGCTCCTATAATTCACCCCTCCACTTT. This is translated as CASSLVASSYNSPLHF.